Following are 11 T cell receptor beta chains from one sample sequenced in a study of T-cell reconstitution after alpha-beta-depleted transplantation in children. Unique molecular identifiers were incorporated during preparation of the TCRbeta library. Using its own MiXCR run on the PCR reads, TCRdb lists one record per CDR3 protein. Here the sample spans some 460,000 distinct CDR3 sequences, around 16% being singletons. The sequenced sample was PBMCs, mostly from graft donor cells, obtained 360 days after TCRalphabeta/CD19-depleted stem cell transplant. Receptors were obtained from a boy under three years old who had a stem cell transplant for Wiskott-Aldrich syndrome, so the T cells may come from the graft donor.

This clonotype was seen more than once but under ten times. V gene TRBV12-3 or TRBV12-4 combines with J gene TRBJ1-5; TRBD1 matches 7 bases. The CDR3 is 16 amino acids. The V gene end was trimmed by 2 bases and the J gene end by 2 bases; junction bases not matched to a gene: 6. The CDR3 loop reads CASSLTAGQGNQPQHF. The CDR3 DNA follows: TGTGCCAGCAGTTTAACAGCTGGACAGGGCAATCAGCCCCAGCATTTT.

This clonotype has just a few counts. The rearrangement links TRBV10-1 to TRBJ1-2; D is ambiguous. The CDR3 length is 13 residues. Looked up from germline, CDR1 is WNHNN and CDR2 is SYGVQD (reference sequence). V shed 3 bases and J shed 2 bases, with 7 bases lying between them. CDR3 in amino acids: CASSEDPNYGYTF. The CDR3 region has the DNA TGCGCCAGCAGTGAAGATCCCAACTATGGCTACACCTTC.

This clonotype was seen more than once but under ten times. The chain joins TRBV29-1 to TRBJ2-1; 7 bases align to TRBD1. The CDR3 loop spans 13 amino acids. The junction had 6 bases not matched to a gene; V was cut back by 6 bases and J by 4 bases. The germline CDR1 and CDR2 sequences are SQVTM and ANQGSEA. Written as DNA, the CDR3 is TGCAGCGTGCCCGGGACAGCGTACAATGAGCAGTTCTTC. Protein: CSVPGTAYNEQFF.

The V call is TRBV28, the J call TRBJ2-2, with D hard to call. The CDR3 spans 16 residues. V lost 3 bases to trimming and J lost 4 bases, with 15 bases between them. CDR1 and CDR2 from the germline V gene are MDHEN and SYDVKM. Written as DNA, the CDR3 is TGTGCCAGCAGTTTTGGCAGCCTCGGGTTCACCGGGGAGCTGTTTTTT. It codes for CASSFGSLGFTGELFF.

V and J are TRBV29-1 and TRBJ1-2; TRBD1 is a possible D gene (5 bases). The V end lost 7 bases, the J end lost 1 base, and 13 bases lay between the germline ends. Germline assignment: CDR1 SQVTM and CDR2 ANQGSEA. There are 13 residues in the CDR3. CDR3 nucleotides: TGCAGCGCCCCGGAACAGGTTAACTATGGCTACACCTTC. It codes for CSAPEQVNYGYTF.

The chain is built from TRBV20-1 and TRBJ2-7; a possible D gene is TRBD1 (5 bases). CDR1 and CDR2 from the germline V gene are DFQATT and SNEGSKA (reference sequence). V lost 5 bases and J 3 bases, leaving 14 bases between the germline ends. The CDR3 totals 13 residues. The chain's CDR3 is CSAPDSVGYEQYF. The CDR3 region has the DNA TGCAGTGCTCCCGACAGTGTGGGCTACGAGCAGTACTTC.

This clonotype was detected a few times. This CDR3 reads CASSPKDRANEKLFF. The CDR3 DNA reads as TGCGCCAGCAGCCCAAAGGACAGGGCTAATGAAAAACTGTTTTTT. The chain employs TRBV5-1 and TRBJ1-4; 8 bases map to TRBD1. Trimming removed 4 bases from V and 3 bases from J; junction bases left unmatched: 5. The CDR3 runs 15 residues. Germline CDR1 is SGHRS and CDR2 is YFSETQ.

The sample holds one count of this clonotype. The rearrangement joins TRBV5-1 to TRBJ2-7; 7 bases fit TRBD1. CDR1 is SGHRS, CDR2 YFSETQ, per germline. The CDR3 sequence is 16 residues long. V was clipped by 2 bases and J by 0 bases; unmatched bases: 8. CDR3 protein: CASSFEPTGVSYEQYF. In nucleotides, the CDR3 is TGCGCCAGCAGCTTCGAACCAACAGGGGTCTCCTACGAGCAGTACTTC.

This rearrangement joins TRBV24-1 to TRBJ2-7; tentative D call: TRBD1 (5 bases). Germline V gene sequence: CDR1 KGHDR, CDR2 SFDVKD. CDR3 length equals 12 residues. V was trimmed by 9 bases and J by 0 bases, leaving 8 bases between them. As DNA, the CDR3 is TGTGCCACCGGGGCATCCTCCTACGAGCAGTACTTC. Its protein is CATGASSYEQYF.

The genes are TRBV29-1 and TRBJ2-3; no clear D gene. V lost 4 bases to trimming and J lost 5 bases, with 7 bases between them. The length of the CDR3 is 11 residues. CDR1 and CDR2 from the germline V gene are SQVTM and ANQGSEA. CDR3 sequence: CSVGPIDTQYF. The CDR3 bases are TGCAGCGTTGGCCCCATAGATACGCAGTATTTT.

The rearrangement joins TRBV28 to TRBJ2-3; a possible D gene is TRBD1 (5 bases). The germline V gene encodes CDR1 MDHEN and CDR2 SYDVKM. Trimming left V 3 bases short and J 2 bases short, with 12 bases between. The CDR3 extends over 15 amino acids. This CDR3 reads CASSLWGSDTDTQYF. In nucleotides, the CDR3 is TGTGCCAGCAGTTTGTGGGGCAGTGACACAGATACGCAGTATTTT.